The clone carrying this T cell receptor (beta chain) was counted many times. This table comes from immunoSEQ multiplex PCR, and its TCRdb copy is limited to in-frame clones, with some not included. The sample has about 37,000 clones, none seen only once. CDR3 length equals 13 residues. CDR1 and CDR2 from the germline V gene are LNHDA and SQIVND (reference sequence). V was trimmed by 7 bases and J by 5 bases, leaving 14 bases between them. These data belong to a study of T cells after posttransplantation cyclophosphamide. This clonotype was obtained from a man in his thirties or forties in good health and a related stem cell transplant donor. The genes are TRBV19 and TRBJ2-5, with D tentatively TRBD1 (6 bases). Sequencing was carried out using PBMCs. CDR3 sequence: CASNQVGGETQYF. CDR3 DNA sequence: TGTGCCAGTAACCAGGTTGGGGGCGAGACCCAGTACTTC.